This TCR beta chain emerged from a study of blood T cell repertoires in COVID-19. Study background: Sites in the United States, Italy and Spain provided acute and convalescent COVID-19 samples. PBMCs, B-cell-depleted T cells, or T cells were the source of the cDNA or gDNA that made up the material.

In the authors' methods: Reference gene primer amplification yielded estimated nucleated cell counts. Here immunoSEQ multiplex PCR was the method, and the copy in TCRdb shows in-frame clones only, minus some. V, J and clone size derive from that table, while D and trimming were established from the DNA sequence. The sample has about 3,400 clones, 80% seen once. CDR3 length equals 15 residues. Sequencing used peripheral blood. The chain recombines TRBV21-1 with TRBJ1-1; whether TRBD1, the table's D call, matches the DNA was not checked. TRBV21-1 is classified as a pseudogene. This TCR came from a human donor in a cohort sampled during active COVID-19. CDR3 amino acids: CASSKVRHNPTEAFF. CDR3 DNA sequence: TGTGCCAGCAGCAAAGTAAGACATAACCCCACTGAAGCTTTCTTT.